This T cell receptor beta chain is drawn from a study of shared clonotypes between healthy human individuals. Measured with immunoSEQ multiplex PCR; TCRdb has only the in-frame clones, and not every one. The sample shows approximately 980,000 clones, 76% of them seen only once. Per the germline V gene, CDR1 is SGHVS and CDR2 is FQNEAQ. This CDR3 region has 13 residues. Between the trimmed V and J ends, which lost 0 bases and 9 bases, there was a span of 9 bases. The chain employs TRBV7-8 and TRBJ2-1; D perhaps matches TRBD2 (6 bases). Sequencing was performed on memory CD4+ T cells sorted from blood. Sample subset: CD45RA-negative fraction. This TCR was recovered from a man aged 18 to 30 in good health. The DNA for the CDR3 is TGTGCCAGCAGCTTAGCGCGGGGAGGTGAGCAGTTCTTC. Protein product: CASSLARGGEQFF.